A single sample gave rise to the 15 T cell receptor beta chains below, sequenced in a study of blood T cell dynamics during melanoma immunotherapy. Repertoires were generated with immunoSEQ multiplex PCR, while TCRdb's copy carries only in-frame clones and drops some. The table records under 20,000 clones, about 80% of them present only once. Time point of the sample: pre-treatment baseline. Sequenced material: blood, taken from a patient treated with checkpoint blockade. These receptor sequences come from a human donor with melanoma.

The chain couples TRBV5-1 to TRBJ2-7; 8 bases agree with TRBD2. Per germline, CDR1 SGHRS and CDR2 YFSETQ. V shed 1 base, J shed 6 bases, and the junction held 12 bases outside the gene matches. This CDR3 spans 16 amino acids. The CDR3, as DNA: TGCGCCAGCAGCTTGTTGGTACTGCGGGAGGTCGGCGAGCAGTACTTC. The encoded protein is CASSLLVLREVGEQYF.

V is TRBV7-2 and J is TRBJ2-5, with TRBD1 identical over 9 bases. There are 16 residues in the CDR3. V trimming: 5 bases; J trimming: 7 bases; junction bases outside the gene matches: 14. The germline V gene encodes CDR1 SGHTA and CDR2 FQGNSA. The DNA for the CDR3 is TGTGCCAGCAGCCTAACAGGGGGCGGGCTGGAGTGGACCCAGTACTTC. Translation gives CASSLTGGGLEWTQYF.

The rearrangement links TRBV4-2 to TRBJ1-2, with D possibly matching TRBD1 (6 bases). Germline CDR1 reads LGHNA; CDR2 reads YNFKEQ. Trimming pared 3 bases from V and 8 bases from J, leaving 16 bases between. The CDR3 contains 14 residues. CDR3: CASSQQRDISGYTF. CDR3 DNA sequence: TGTGCCAGCAGCCAGCAAAGGGACATCTCGGGCTACACCTTC.

This clone was found a few times. The rearrangement links TRBV30 to TRBJ1-5; D remains unclear. The ends were cut back, 1 base at V and 6 bases at J, with 10 bases in the middle. CDR3 length equals 13 residues. Germline V gene sequence: CDR1 GTSNPN, CDR2 SVGIG (reference sequence). The CDR3 here is CAWSDSHGQPQHF. CDR3 nucleotides: TGTGCCTGGAGTGACAGCCATGGTCAGCCCCAGCATTTT.

The rearrangement uses TRBV28 and TRBJ2-1; TRBD2 aligns across 10 bases. Germline V gene sequence: CDR1 MDHEN, CDR2 SYDVKM. This CDR3 spans 17 amino acids. The V and J ends lost 6 bases and 4 bases, in that order; junction bases with no gene match: 12. CDR3 sequence reads: CASSPAPGLALYNEQFF. The CDR3 nucleotides are TGTGCCAGCAGCCCCGCCCCGGGACTAGCGCTGTACAATGAGCAGTTCTTC. Variable domain in full (rest from reference TRBV28 and TRBJ2-1): DVKVTQSSRYLVKRTGEKVFLECVQDMDHENMFWYRQDPGLGLRLIYFSYDVKMKEKGDIPEGYSVSREKKERFSLILESASTNQTSMYLCASSPAPGLALYNEQFFGPGTRLTVL.

This sequence joins TRBV11-1 and TRBJ1-5; tentatively, D is TRBD1 (6 bases). With 0 bases removed from V and 4 bases from J, the gap between germline ends came to 7 bases. CDR1 and CDR2 (germline): SGHAT, FQDESV (reference sequence). CDR3 length equals 14 residues. CDR3 sequence (DNA): TGTGCCAGCAGCTTAGCAGGGGGTAATCAGCCCCAGCATTTT. This gives the protein CASSLAGGNQPQHF.

The rearrangement joins TRBV7-9 to TRBJ1-1; TRBD1 matches 7 bases. The CDR3 extends over 14 amino acids. Germline CDR1 is SEHNR and CDR2 is FQNEAQ (reference sequence). With 2 bases clipped from V and 6 bases from J, the junction kept 6 bases outside the gene matches. The CDR3: CASSLRRQGAEAFF. CDR3 bases: TGTGCCAGCAGCTTAAGGAGGCAGGGGGCTGAAGCTTTCTTT.

The chain is built from TRBV9 and TRBJ2-3, with D possibly being TRBD2 (5 bases). Trimming pared 0 bases from V and 1 base from J, leaving 15 bases between. CDR1 and CDR2 (germline): SGDLS, YYNGEE. The CDR3 sequence is 17 residues long. CDR3 bases: TGTGCCAGCAGCGTAGCTTGGGAGCGCTCAGGCACAGATACGCAGTATTTT. Translation gives CASSVAWERSGTDTQYF.

The gene calls are TRBV18 and TRBJ2-3; D perhaps matches TRBD1 (6 bases). Trimming shortened V by 3 bases and J by 4 bases, and 11 bases separated the two germline ends. The CDR3 has 14 residues. Germline V gives CDR1 KGHSH, CDR2 LQKENI. The CDR3 region has the DNA TGTGCCAGCTCACCTGCAGGGGCCCCAGATACGCAGTATTTT. Translating it yields CASSPAGAPDTQYF. Together with reference TRBV18 and TRBJ2-3, the CDR3 gives the full variable domain: NAGVMQNPRHLVRRRGQEARLRCSPMKGHSHVYWYRQLPEEGLKFMVYLQKENIIDESGMPKERFSAEFPKEGPSILRIQQVVRGDSAAYFCASSPAGAPDTQYFGPGTRLTVL.

This chain links TRBV7-8 with TRBJ2-2, with no clear D. V was clipped by 2 bases and J by 6 bases, with 1 base between them. CDR3 length: 11 amino acids. Germline-derived CDR1 and CDR2 are SGHVS and FQNEAQ. Here the CDR3 reads CASSLSGELFF. The CDR3 DNA reads TGTGCCAGCAGCTTATCCGGGGAGCTGTTTTTT.

The chain uses TRBV9 and TRBJ2-2, with unresolved D. Germline CDR1 and CDR2: SGDLS and YYNGEE. Trimming left V 4 bases short and J 4 bases short, with 23 bases between. The CDR3 extends over 18 amino acids. The CDR3 region is CASSPTAIQVPSTGELFF. The DNA of the CDR3 is TGTGCCAGCAGCCCAACCGCCATTCAGGTTCCCTCCACCGGGGAGCTGTTTTTT.

The chain joins TRBV7-2 to TRBJ1-1; 9 bases match TRBD1. Germline CDR1 reads SGHTA; CDR2 reads FQGNSA. The length of the CDR3 is 19 residues. V dropped 4 bases and J dropped 1; count of bases not matched to a gene: 16. In DNA form, the CDR3 reads TGTGCCAGCAGCTGGTGGCCGTGGGACAGGGCAACTGCGAACACTGAAGCTTTCTTT. Its protein is CASSWWPWDRATANTEAFF.

This chain uses TRBV25-1 with TRBJ2-7; no clear D gene. This CDR3 is built from 14 residues. Trimming took 3 bases from V and 2 from J, leaving 11 bases between them. CDR1 is MGHDK, CDR2 SYGVNS, per germline. As DNA, the CDR3 is TGTGCCAGCAGTGATCCTATCAGAACCTACGAGCAGTACTTC. Residues: CASSDPIRTYEQYF.

The gene calls are TRBV7-9 and TRBJ2-5; maybe TRBD1 (5 bases). The CDR3 has 14 amino acids. The ends were cut back, 4 bases at V and 3 bases at J, with 12 bases in the middle. Germline CDR1 is SEHNR and CDR2 is FQNEAQ (reference sequence). CDR3 DNA: TGTGCCAGCAGCTCTAGGGGATATGAAGAGACCCAGTACTTC. Translation gives CASSSRGYEETQYF. Using reference TRBV7-9 and TRBJ2-5 for the parts outside the CDR3, the full variable domain is DTGVSQNPRHKITKRGQNVTFRCDPISEHNRLYWYRQTLGQGPEFLTYFQNEAQLEKSRLLSDRFSAERPKGSFSTLEIQRTEQGDSAMYLCASSSRGYEETQYFGPGTRLLVL.

The chain employs TRBV5-1 and TRBJ2-7; tentatively, D is TRBD1 (5 bases). This CDR3 is built from 14 residues. V was trimmed by 3 bases and J by 5 bases, leaving 15 bases between them. Looked up from germline, CDR1 is SGHRS and CDR2 is YFSETQ. This CDR3 reads CASSSAGIIDEQYF. Here the CDR3 DNA reads TGCGCCAGCAGCTCCGCAGGGATTATAGACGAGCAGTACTTC. The full variable domain, with the rest looked up from reference TRBV5-1 and TRBJ2-7, is KAGVTQTPRYLIKTRGQQVTLSCSPISGHRSVSWYQQTPGQGLQFLFEYFSETQRNKGNFPGRFSGRQFSNSRSEMNVSTLELGDSALYLCASSSAGIIDEQYFGPGTRLTVT.